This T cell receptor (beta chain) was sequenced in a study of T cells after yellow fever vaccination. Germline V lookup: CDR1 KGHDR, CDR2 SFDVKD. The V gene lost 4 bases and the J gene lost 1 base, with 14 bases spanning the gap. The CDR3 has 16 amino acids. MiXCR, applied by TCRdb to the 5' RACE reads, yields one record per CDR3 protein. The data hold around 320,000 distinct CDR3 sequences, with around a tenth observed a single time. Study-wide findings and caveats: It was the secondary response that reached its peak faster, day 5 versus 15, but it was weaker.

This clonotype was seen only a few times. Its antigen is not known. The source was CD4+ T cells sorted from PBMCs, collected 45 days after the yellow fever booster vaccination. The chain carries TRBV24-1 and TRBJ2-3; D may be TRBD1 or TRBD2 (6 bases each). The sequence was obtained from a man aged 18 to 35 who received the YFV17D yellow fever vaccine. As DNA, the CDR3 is TGTGCCACCAGTGACTACCCGGGGGCCGGCACAGATACGCAGTATTTT. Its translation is CATSDYPGAGTDTQYF.